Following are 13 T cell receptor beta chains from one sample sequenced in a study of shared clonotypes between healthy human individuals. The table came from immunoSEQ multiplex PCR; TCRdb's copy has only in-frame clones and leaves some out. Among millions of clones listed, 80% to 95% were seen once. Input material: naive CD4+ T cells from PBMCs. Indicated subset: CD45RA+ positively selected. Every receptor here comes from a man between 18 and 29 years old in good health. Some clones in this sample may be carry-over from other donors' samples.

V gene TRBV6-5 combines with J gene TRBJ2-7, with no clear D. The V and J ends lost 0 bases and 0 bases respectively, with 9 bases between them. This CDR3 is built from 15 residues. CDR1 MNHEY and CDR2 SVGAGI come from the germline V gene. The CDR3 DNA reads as TGTGCCAGCAGTTACTCACCCTGGAGCTCCTACGAGCAGTACTTC. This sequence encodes CASSYSPWSSYEQYF.

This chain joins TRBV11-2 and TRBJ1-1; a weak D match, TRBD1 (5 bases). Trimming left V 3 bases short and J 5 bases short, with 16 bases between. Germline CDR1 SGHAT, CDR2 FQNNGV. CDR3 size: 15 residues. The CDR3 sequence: CASSLMSRVVTEAFF. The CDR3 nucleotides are TGTGCCAGCAGCTTGATGAGCAGGGTAGTAACTGAAGCTTTCTTT.

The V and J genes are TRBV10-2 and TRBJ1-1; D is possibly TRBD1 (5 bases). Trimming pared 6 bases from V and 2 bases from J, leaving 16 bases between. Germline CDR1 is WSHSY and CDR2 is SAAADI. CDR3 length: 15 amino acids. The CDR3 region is CASRQLKTVNTEAFF. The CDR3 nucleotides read TGCGCCAGCAGACAATTAAAGACAGTCAACACTGAAGCTTTCTTT.

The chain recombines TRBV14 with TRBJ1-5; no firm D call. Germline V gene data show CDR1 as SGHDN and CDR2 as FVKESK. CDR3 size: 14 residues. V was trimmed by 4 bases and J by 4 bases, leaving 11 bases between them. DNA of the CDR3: TGTGCCAGCAGCCTAGGGTTAAGGAATCAGCCCCAGCATTTT. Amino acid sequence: CASSLGLRNQPQHF.

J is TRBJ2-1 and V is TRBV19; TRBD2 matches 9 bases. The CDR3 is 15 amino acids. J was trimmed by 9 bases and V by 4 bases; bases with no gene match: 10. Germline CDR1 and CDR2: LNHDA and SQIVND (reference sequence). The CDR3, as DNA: TGTGCCAGTAGTACCCTGACTAGCGGAAACGCTGAGCAGTTCTTC. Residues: CASSTLTSGNAEQFF.

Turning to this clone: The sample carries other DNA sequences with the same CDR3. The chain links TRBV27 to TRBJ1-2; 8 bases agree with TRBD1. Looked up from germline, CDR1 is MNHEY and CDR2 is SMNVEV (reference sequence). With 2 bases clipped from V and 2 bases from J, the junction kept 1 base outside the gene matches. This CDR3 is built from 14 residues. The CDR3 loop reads CASSLQGANYGYTF. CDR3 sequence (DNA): TGTGCCAGCAGTTTACAGGGGGCGAACTATGGCTACACCTTC.

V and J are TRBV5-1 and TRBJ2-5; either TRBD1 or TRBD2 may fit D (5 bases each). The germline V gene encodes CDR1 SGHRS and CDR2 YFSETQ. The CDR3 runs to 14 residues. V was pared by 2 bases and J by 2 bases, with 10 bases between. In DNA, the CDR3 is TGCGCCAGCAGCTTTACGGGACGGCAAGAGACCCAGTACTTC. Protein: CASSFTGRQETQYF.

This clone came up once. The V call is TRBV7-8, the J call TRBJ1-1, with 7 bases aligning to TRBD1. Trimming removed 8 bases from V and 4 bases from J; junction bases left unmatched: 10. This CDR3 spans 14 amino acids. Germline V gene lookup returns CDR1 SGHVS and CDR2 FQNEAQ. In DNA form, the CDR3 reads TGTGCCAGCTCGACAGGGCCCGAGGGCACTGAAGCTTTCTTT. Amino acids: CASSTGPEGTEAFF.

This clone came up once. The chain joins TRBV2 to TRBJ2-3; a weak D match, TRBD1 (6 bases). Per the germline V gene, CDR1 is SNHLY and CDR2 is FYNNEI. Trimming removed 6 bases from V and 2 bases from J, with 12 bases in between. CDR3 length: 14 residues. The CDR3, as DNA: TGTGCCAGCAGCAGGGGTACCATCACAGATACGCAGTATTTT. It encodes CASSRGTITDTQYF.

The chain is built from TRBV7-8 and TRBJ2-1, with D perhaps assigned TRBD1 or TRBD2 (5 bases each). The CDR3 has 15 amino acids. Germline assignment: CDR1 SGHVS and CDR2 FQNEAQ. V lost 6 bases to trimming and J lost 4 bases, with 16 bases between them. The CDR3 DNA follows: TGTGCCAGCAGGAGACTGGGGGAGCGGTACAATGAGCAGTTCTTC. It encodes CASRRLGERYNEQFF.

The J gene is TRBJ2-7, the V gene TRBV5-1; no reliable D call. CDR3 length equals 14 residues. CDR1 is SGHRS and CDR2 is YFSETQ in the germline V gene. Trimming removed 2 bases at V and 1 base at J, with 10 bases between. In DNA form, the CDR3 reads TGCGCCAGCAGCTTTGACGGTGGATCCTACGAGCAGTACTTC. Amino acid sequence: CASSFDGGSYEQYF.

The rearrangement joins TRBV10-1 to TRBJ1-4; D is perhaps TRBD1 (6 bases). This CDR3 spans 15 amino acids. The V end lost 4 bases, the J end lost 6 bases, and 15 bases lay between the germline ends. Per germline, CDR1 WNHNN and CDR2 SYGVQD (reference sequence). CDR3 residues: CASSAYREGHEKLFF. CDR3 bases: TGCGCCAGCAGTGCATACAGGGAAGGACATGAAAAACTGTTTTTT.

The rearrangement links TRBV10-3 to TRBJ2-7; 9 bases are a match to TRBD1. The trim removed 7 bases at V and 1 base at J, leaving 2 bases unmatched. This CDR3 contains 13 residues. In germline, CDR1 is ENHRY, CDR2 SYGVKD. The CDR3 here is CAIKQGASYEQYF. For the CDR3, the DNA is TGTGCCATCAAACAGGGGGCATCCTACGAGCAGTACTTC.